This TCR beta chain was sequenced in a study of T-cell memory formation after mild COVID-19. Trimming took 6 bases from V and 7 from J; bases not matched to a gene: 5. This CDR3 contains 13 residues. Germline V gene lookup returns CDR1 MNHEY and CDR2 SMNVEV (reference sequence). MiXCR was run by TCRdb on the 5' RACE reads, yielding one entry per CDR3 protein. The sample includes approximately 260,000 distinct CDR3 sequences, 15% to 20% of them seen just once. The origin of this receptor is a man between 18 and 29 years old who had mild COVID-19 (a few samples of this study predate the infection). Cell type and time point are not known. What was sequenced was PBMCs or a T cell subset sorted from them (not recorded which). This chain uses TRBV27 with TRBJ1-4, with TRBD1 matching 7 bases. The chain's CDR3 is CASRVGGGEKLFF. CDR3 in DNA: TGTGCCAGCAGGGTAGGGGGCGGTGAAAAACTGTTTTTT.